Below are 7 T cell receptor beta chains sequenced from a single sample in a study of beta chain features in type 1 diabetes. Study results and caveats: People with Type 1 diabetes carried modestly yet significantly shorter TCRB CDR3s in all four CD4+ subsets.

These receptors' targets are unknown. Reverse transcription of all isolated RNA meant that expressed TCRB transcripts were sequenced. The method was immunoSEQ multiplex PCR; TCRdb's version includes in-frame clones alone and lacks a portion of them. The table lists 600,000 or so clones, more than 13% of them singletons. Sequenced sample: naive CD4+ T cells from blood. The receptor set was obtained from a man aged 18 to 30 with type 1 diabetes.

In regard to this clone: Other DNA sequences in this sample translate to the same CDR3. The chain uses TRBV6-5 and TRBJ2-7; a weak D match, TRBD2 (6 bases). Looked up from germline, CDR1 is MNHEY and CDR2 is SVGAGI. The CDR3 loop spans 16 amino acids. Deletions cut 0 bases from V and 0 bases from J, with 12 bases between. DNA for the CDR3: TGTGCCAGCAGTTACTCGGGGGGACTGAGCTCCTACGAGCAGTACTTC. Its translation is CASSYSGGLSSYEQYF.

The rearrangement links TRBV20-1 to TRBJ2-1; D might be TRBD2 (5 bases). Trimming removed 4 bases at V and 9 bases at J, with 10 bases between. Germline V gene data show CDR1 as DFQATT and CDR2 as SNEGSKA (reference sequence). This CDR3 spans 11 amino acids. The CDR3 bases are TGCAGTGCTAAAGGACTGAGTGAGCAGTTCTTC. As protein: CSAKGLSEQFF.

Only a few counts were recorded for this clone. The rearrangement joins TRBV2 to TRBJ2-3; 7 bases map to TRBD1. The CDR3 extends over 15 amino acids. From germline, CDR1 is SNHLY and CDR2 FYNNEI. V trimming: 4 bases; J trimming: 0 bases; junction bases outside the gene matches: 4. CDR3 protein: CASSVDRTSTDTQYF. CDR3 DNA sequence: TGTGCCAGCAGTGTGGACAGGACAAGCACAGATACGCAGTATTTT. Using reference TRBV2 and TRBJ2-3 for the parts outside the CDR3, the full variable domain is EPEVTQTPSHQVTQMGQEVILRCVPISNHLYFYWYRQILGQKVEFLVSFYNNEISEKSEIFDDQFSVERPDGSNFTLKIRSTKLEDSAMYFCASSVDRTSTDTQYFGPGTRLTVL.

The rearrangement links TRBV19 to TRBJ2-3; the D gene is possibly TRBD2 (5 bases). The CDR3 length is 12 residues. CDR1 is LNHDA and CDR2 is SQIVND in the germline V gene (reference sequence). V was cut by 7 bases and J by 9 bases, with 14 bases left in between. The CDR3: CASTSTTITQYF. The CDR3 DNA follows: TGTGCCAGTACCTCGACTACCATAACGCAGTATTTT.

The V and J genes are TRBV20-1 and TRBJ1-1, with no clear D. The CDR3 loop spans 9 amino acids. V lost 8 bases and J 5 bases, leaving 6 bases between the germline ends. Germline CDR1 is DFQATT and CDR2 is SNEGSKA (reference sequence). The CDR3 DNA sequence: TGCAGTTTAAGGACTGAAGCTTTCTTT. Amino acids: CSLRTEAFF.

In its sample, this clone was seen a few times. The CDR3 loop reads CAWSMLGEKLFF. CDR3 coding DNA: TGTGCCTGGAGTATGTTGGGTGAAAAACTGTTTTTT. V usage is TRBV30 and J usage is TRBJ1-4, with D unclear. Germline CDR1 GTSNPN, CDR2 SVGIG (reference sequence). Trimming took off 2 bases at V and 7 bases at J, with 8 bases between the two ends. The CDR3 totals 12 residues.

J is TRBJ2-3 and V is TRBV27; TRBD1 might be the D (5 bases). Germline V CDR1 and CDR2: MNHEY, SMNVEV (reference sequence). The ends were cut back, 3 bases at V and 12 bases at J, with 7 bases in the middle. CDR3 size: 10 residues. The DNA of the CDR3 is TGTGCCAGCAGTTTTACAGGCCAGTATTTT. Protein product: CASSFTGQYF.